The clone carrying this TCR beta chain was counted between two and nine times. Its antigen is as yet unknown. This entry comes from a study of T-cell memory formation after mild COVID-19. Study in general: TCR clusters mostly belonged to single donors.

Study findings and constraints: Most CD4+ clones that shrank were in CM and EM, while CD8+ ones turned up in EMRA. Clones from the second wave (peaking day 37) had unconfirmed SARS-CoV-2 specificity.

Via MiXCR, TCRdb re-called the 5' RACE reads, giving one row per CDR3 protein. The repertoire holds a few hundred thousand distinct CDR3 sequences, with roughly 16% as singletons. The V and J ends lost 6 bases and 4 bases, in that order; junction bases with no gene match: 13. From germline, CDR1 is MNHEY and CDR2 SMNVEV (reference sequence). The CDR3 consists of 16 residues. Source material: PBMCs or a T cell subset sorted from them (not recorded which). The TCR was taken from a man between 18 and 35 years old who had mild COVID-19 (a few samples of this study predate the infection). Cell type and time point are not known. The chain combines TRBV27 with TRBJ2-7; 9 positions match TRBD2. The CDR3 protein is CASSLTLSGGKYEQYF. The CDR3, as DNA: TGTGCCAGCAGCCTAACTCTCAGCGGGGGGAAGTACGAGCAGTACTTC.